This TCR beta chain was obtained from a study of cytomegalovirus exposure and HLA in healthy donors. The study, taken as a whole, reports: A later analysis revealed that TCR association rates differed between HLA loci, peaking at DRB1 and bottoming out at HLA-C.

Use of 60 Vbeta and 13 Jbeta primers characterized the PCR. Sequenced by immunoSEQ multiplex PCR; TCRdb stores in-frame clones only, minus some. Here the sample spans around 85,000 clones, 80% being singletons. The CDR3 covers 21 residues. Germline V CDR1 and CDR2: SGDLS, YYNGEE. V shed 4 bases, J shed 4 bases, and the junction held 23 bases outside the gene matches. Comment on this clone: Antigen specificity is unknown.

This chain uses TRBV9 with TRBJ2-2, with 9 bases that match TRBD2. Material for sequencing was PBMCs. The source is a woman in her 50s in good health and CMV-seropositive. DNA for the CDR3: TGTGCCAGCAGCACCAGAATGGCTAGCGGGAACCCTTCTCGTGGCACCGGGGAGCTGTTTTTT. This codes for CASSTRMASGNPSRGTGELFF.